A single sample is the source of the 8 T cell receptor beta chains below, sequenced in a study of early T cells in non-severe SARS-CoV-2 infection. TCRdb reprocessed the 5' RACE reads via MiXCR and lists one record per CDR3 protein. In the table there are some 73,000 distinct CDR3 sequences, about an eighth of which are singletons. What was sequenced was whole blood. These receptors all stem from an adult who was a healthcare worker with PCR-confirmed SARS-CoV-2 infection or an uninfected control (not recorded which).

The rearrangement links TRBV28 to TRBJ2-1; tentative D call: TRBD1 (6 bases). V was clipped by 6 bases and J by 12 bases, with 15 bases between them. Germline loops: CDR1 MDHEN, CDR2 SYDVKM. The CDR3 extends over 12 amino acids. Written as DNA, the CDR3 is TGTGCCAGCAGCCCACCGACAGGCGGGCAGTTCTTC. Translation: CASSPPTGGQFF.

The chain carries TRBV20-1 and TRBJ2-7, with 10 nucleotides matching TRBD2. V lost 1 base, J lost 1 base, and 10 bases stayed unmatched. Per the germline V gene, CDR1 is DFQATT and CDR2 is SNEGSKA (reference sequence). The CDR3 has 17 residues. The CDR3 nucleotides are TGCAGTGCTAGAGCTCCAACTAGCGGGATTATTTCCTACGAGCAGTACTTC. The encoded protein is CSARAPTSGIISYEQYF.

The rearrangement uses TRBV20-1 and TRBJ2-1, with TRBD2 matching over 13 bases. Germline assignment: CDR1 DFQATT and CDR2 SNEGSKA (reference sequence). This CDR3 comprises 16 residues. Losses at the gene ends were 5 bases for V and 3 bases for J; bases not matched to a gene: 7. In nucleotides, the CDR3 is TGCAGTGCTCTTATGACTAGCGGGAGGCACTACAATGAGCAGTTCTTC. Amino acid sequence: CSALMTSGRHYNEQFF.

This clonotype has just a few counts. The J gene is TRBJ2-2, the V gene TRBV27; D is uncertain. V dropped 8 bases and J dropped 6 bases, with 10 bases sitting between them. The V gene's germline CDR1 is MNHEY and CDR2 SMNVEV (reference sequence). This CDR3 has 12 residues. The CDR3 sequence: CASAKRAGELFF. As DNA, the CDR3 is TGTGCCAGCGCGAAACGGGCCGGGGAGCTGTTTTTT.

V gene TRBV25-1 combines with J gene TRBJ1-1, with 7 bases that match TRBD1. Losses at the gene ends were 4 bases for V and 2 bases for J; bases not matched to a gene: 7. The CDR3 has 15 residues. Germline-derived CDR1 and CDR2 are MGHDK and SYGVNS. CDR3 in amino acids: CASSARDSINTEAFF. The CDR3 DNA follows: TGTGCCAGCAGTGCAAGGGACAGCATTAACACTGAAGCTTTCTTT.

The V gene is TRBV5-5, the J gene TRBJ2-1; no clear D. This CDR3 has 16 amino acids. V dropped 5 bases and J dropped 2 bases, with 17 bases sitting between them. The germline CDR1 and CDR2 sequences are SGHKS and YYEKEE (reference sequence). The CDR3 DNA reads as TGTGCCAGCAGTCCAGGCGCCGGGCCCACCTACAATGAGCAGTTCTTC. Its translation is CASSPGAGPTYNEQFF.

The V call is TRBV7-9, the J call TRBJ1-2, with TRBD1 matching over 12 bases. Germline V gene data show CDR1 as SEHNR and CDR2 as FQNEAQ (reference sequence). The CDR3 consists of 15 residues. V lost 5 bases, J lost 7 bases, and 8 bases stayed unmatched. The CDR3 is CASSPSGDRGPGYTF. For the CDR3, the DNA is TGTGCCAGCAGCCCTAGTGGGGACAGGGGGCCTGGCTACACCTTC.

Only a few counts were recorded for this clonotype. The V gene is TRBV20-1, the J gene TRBJ1-2, with D possibly being TRBD1 (5 bases). V gave up 5 bases and J gave up 2 bases, with 21 bases separating them. Germline-derived CDR1 and CDR2 are DFQATT and SNEGSKA (reference sequence). This CDR3 is built from 16 residues. The CDR3 protein is CSAHPREGPLNYGYTF. As DNA, the CDR3 is TGCAGTGCTCATCCCCGTGAGGGACCGCTAAACTATGGCTACACCTTC.